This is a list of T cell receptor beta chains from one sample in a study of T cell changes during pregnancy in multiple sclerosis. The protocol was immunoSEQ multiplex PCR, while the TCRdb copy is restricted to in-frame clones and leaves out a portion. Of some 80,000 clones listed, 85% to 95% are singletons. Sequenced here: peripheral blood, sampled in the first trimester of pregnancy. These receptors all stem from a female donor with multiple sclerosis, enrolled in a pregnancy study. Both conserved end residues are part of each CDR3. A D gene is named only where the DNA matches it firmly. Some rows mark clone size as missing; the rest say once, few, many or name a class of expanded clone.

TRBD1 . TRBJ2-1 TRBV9 CASSFSGQATYEQFF TGTGCCAGCAGCTTCTCGGGACAGGCGACGTATGAGCAGTTCTTC
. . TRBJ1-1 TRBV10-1 CASSESRRGSAEAFF TGCGCCAGCAGTGAGTCTCGGAGGGGCTCGGCTGAAGCTTTCTTT
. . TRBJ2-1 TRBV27 CASSMDSQSYNEQFF TGTGCCAGCAGTATGGACAGTCAATCCTACAATGAGCAGTTCTTC
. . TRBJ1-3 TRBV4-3 CASSQDINARTIYF TGCGCCAGCAGCCAAGATATTAACGCCCGGACCATATATTTT
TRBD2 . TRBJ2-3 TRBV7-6 CASSSGGAVDTQYF TGTGCCAGCAGCTCCGGGGGGGCCGTAGATACGCAGTATTTT
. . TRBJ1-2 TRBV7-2 CASSSWTASGDGYTF TGTGCCAGCAGCTCTTGGACAGCCTCCGGGGATGGCTACACCTTC
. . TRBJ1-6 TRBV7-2 CASTLAGVDSPLHF TGTGCCAGCACCTTAGCAGGGGTTGATTCACCCCTCCACTTT
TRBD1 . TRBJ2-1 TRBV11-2 CASSLGDRSYKWQFF TGTGCCAGCAGCTTGGGGGACAGGAGCTACAAGTGGCAGTTCTTC
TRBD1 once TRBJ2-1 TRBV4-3 CASSQVFGTGGNEQFF TGCGCCAGCAGCCAAGTATTCGGGACAGGGGGAAATGAGCAGTTCTTC
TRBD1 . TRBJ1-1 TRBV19 CASRELYRGRRTEAFF TGTGCCAGTAGGGAACTCTACAGGGGGCGACGCACTGAAGCTTTCTTT
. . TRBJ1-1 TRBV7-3 CASSLTGSDTEAFF TGTGCCAGCAGCTTAACTGGGAGTGACACTGAAGCTTTCTTT
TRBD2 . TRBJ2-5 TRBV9 CASSVAASGGQETQYF TGTGCCAGCAGCGTAGCGGCTAGCGGGGGGCAAGAGACCCAGTACTTC
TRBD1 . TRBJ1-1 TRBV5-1 CASSSGTGRAAEAFF TGCGCCAGCAGCTCGGGGACAGGACGGGCGGCTGAAGCTTTCTTT
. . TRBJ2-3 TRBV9 CASSVEPQSTDTQYF TGTGCCAGCAGCGTAGAACCCCAGAGCACAGATACGCAGTATTTT
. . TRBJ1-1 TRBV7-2 CASSLRGATEAFF TGTGCCAGTAGTCTCCGAGGTGCCACTGAAGCTTTCTTT
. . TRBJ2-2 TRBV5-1 CASSPGHTGELFF TGCGCCAGCAGCCCTGGACATACCGGGGAGCTGTTTTTT
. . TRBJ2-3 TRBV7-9 CASSRLPATEDTQYF TGTGCCAGCAGCCGTTTACCCGCCACAGAAGATACGCAGTATTTT
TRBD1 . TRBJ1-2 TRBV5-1 CASSRALDRGDYGYTF TGCGCCAGCAGCCGGGCCCTGGACAGGGGGGACTATGGCTACACCTTC
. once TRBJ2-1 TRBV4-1 CASSPEDYFDNEQFF TGCGCCAGCAGCCCAGAGGACTACTTCGACAATGAGCAGTTCTTC
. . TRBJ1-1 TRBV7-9 CASSLAPVNTEAFF TGTGCCAGCAGCCTTGCCCCAGTGAACACTGAAGCTTTCTTT
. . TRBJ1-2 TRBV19 CASSIGAGADYGYTF TGTGCCAGTAGTATTGGGGCAGGGGCGGACTATGGCTACACCTTC
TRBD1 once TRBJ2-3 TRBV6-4 CASSRDRGRADTQYF TGTGCCAGCAGTAGGGACAGGGGGCGTGCAGATACGCAGTATTTT
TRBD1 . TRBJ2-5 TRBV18 CASSPEQGLLETQYF TGTGCCAGCTCACCGGAACAGGGGCTGCTTGAGACCCAGTACTTC
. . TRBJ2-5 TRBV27 CASSLLGDQETQYF TGTGCCAGCAGTTTACTGGGAGACCAAGAGACCCAGTACTTC
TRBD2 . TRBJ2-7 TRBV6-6 CASLLNGRGEQYF TGTGCCAGCCTTCTAAACGGGAGGGGAGAGCAGTACTTC